A single sample is the source of the 9 T cell receptor beta chains below, sequenced in a study of blood T cell repertoires in COVID-19. Only in-frame clones appear in the TCRdb table, and some are missing; sequencing was by immunoSEQ multiplex PCR. Of about 220,000 clones in the sample, 84% were seen once. What was sequenced was PBMCs or T cells enriched from blood (not recorded which). These receptor sequences come from a woman in her 40s who had recovered from COVID-19.

This clone turned up a few times. This chain uses TRBV27 with TRBJ2-1, with 16 bases fitting TRBD2. The germline V gene has CDR1 MNHEY and CDR2 SMNVEV (reference sequence). Trimming removed 5 bases from V and 2 bases from J; junction bases left unmatched: 9. The length of the CDR3 is 19 residues. The CDR3: CASSPGTSGRVGTYNEQFF. Written as DNA, the CDR3 is TGTGCCAGCAGTCCAGGGACTAGCGGGAGGGTTGGGACCTACAATGAGCAGTTCTTC.

The chain's CDR3 is CASSPSGNSYNEQFF. The CDR3, as DNA: TGTGCCAGCAGCCCCTCGGGGAACTCCTACAATGAGCAGTTCTTC. The chain is built from TRBV9 and TRBJ2-1; the D gene is possibly TRBD2 (5 bases). The germline V gene encodes CDR1 SGDLS and CDR2 YYNGEE. CDR3 length: 15 amino acids. Trimming took off 4 bases at V and 0 bases at J, with 11 bases between the two ends.

The CDR3, as DNA: TGCGCCAGCAGCTTGGGGGCAGGGCGACAAGAGACCCAGTACTTC. Encoded protein: CASSLGAGRQETQYF. The chain recombines TRBV5-1 with TRBJ2-5; the D gene is possibly TRBD1 (5 bases). V was pared by 0 bases and J by 2 bases, with 11 bases between. The germline V gene encodes CDR1 SGHRS and CDR2 YFSETQ. The CDR3 runs 15 residues. The full variable domain, with the rest looked up from reference TRBV5-1 and TRBJ2-5, is KAGVTQTPRYLIKTRGQQVTLSCSPISGHRSVSWYQQTPGQGLQFLFEYFSETQRNKGNFPGRFSGRQFSNSRSEMNVSTLELGDSALYLCASSLGAGRQETQYFGPGTRLLVL.

The V gene is TRBV2, the J gene TRBJ2-3; D is ambiguous. Trimming took 7 bases from V and 6 from J, leaving 11 bases between them. The V gene's germline CDR1 is SNHLY and CDR2 FYNNEI. CDR3 size: 12 residues. The CDR3 here is CASTPSSDTQYF. The CDR3 DNA reads TGTGCCAGCACCCCCTCCTCGGATACGCAGTATTTT.

This sequence joins TRBV24-1 and TRBJ1-1; no definite D call. Deletions cut 0 bases from V and 8 bases from J, with 12 bases between. The CDR3 consists of 14 residues. The V gene's germline CDR1 is KGHDR and CDR2 SFDVKD. CDR3 region: CATSDLGQELEAFF. In DNA form, the CDR3 reads TGTGCCACCAGTGATTTGGGCCAGGAACTCGAAGCTTTCTTT.

The chain links TRBV5-4 to TRBJ2-5; 12 bases are shared with TRBD2. Losses at the gene ends were 4 bases for V and 5 bases for J; bases not matched to a gene: 9. Germline values: CDR1 SGHNT, CDR2 YYREEE (reference sequence). The CDR3 covers 16 residues. The CDR3 loop is CASSNELAGGSETQYF. DNA of the CDR3: TGTGCCAGCAGCAACGAGCTAGCGGGAGGGAGTGAGACCCAGTACTTC.

This clone was seen at least ten times. This chain joins TRBV28 and TRBJ1-3, with a tentative D call TRBD1 (5 bases). The V gene's germline CDR1 is MDHEN and CDR2 SYDVKM. V was pared by 2 bases and J by 3 bases, with 8 bases between. This CDR3 spans 14 amino acids. As DNA, the CDR3 is TGTGCCAGCAGTTTAGCGGGGGTTGGAAACACCATATATTTT. This encodes CASSLAGVGNTIYF. Supplemented by reference TRBV28 and TRBJ1-3, the full variable domain reads DVKVTQSSRYLVKRTGEKVFLECVQDMDHENMFWYRQDPGLGLRLIYFSYDVKMKEKGDIPEGYSVSREKKERFSLILESASTNQTSMYLCASSLAGVGNTIYFGEGSWLTVV.

The chain couples TRBV30 to TRBJ2-7, with a tentative D call TRBD1 (6 bases). Trimming removed 3 bases at V and 0 bases at J, with 12 bases between. The CDR3 length is 14 residues. Germline V gene lookup returns CDR1 GTSNPN and CDR2 SVGIG (reference sequence). CDR3 in DNA: TGTGCCTGGAGCAGACAGGTTAGCTCCTACGAGCAGTACTTC. Translation: CAWSRQVSSYEQYF.

The chain carries TRBV6-6 and TRBJ2-2; 7 bases are shared with TRBD1. CDR1 MNHNY and CDR2 SVGAGI come from the germline V gene (reference sequence). V shed 6 bases and J 0 bases; nucleotides not matched to a gene: 4. This CDR3 contains 15 residues. CDR3 sequence (DNA): TGTGCCAGCAGAGCCGGGACAGCGAACACCGGGGAGCTGTTTTTT. It specifies CASRAGTANTGELFF.